This T cell receptor beta chain was sequenced for a study of siplizumab effects on memory and regulatory T cells (dated by TCRdb to about 2019). Background on the whole study: The study looked at the effect of siplizumab, an anti-CD2 antibody, on alloreactive T-cell subsets in allogeneic mixed lymphocyte reactions made from human PBMCs. Beyond this particular receptor, the publication reports: Because sequences at frequencies below about 10^-5 were poorly captured, only a minor fraction of alloreactive clones could be mapped back to unstimulated subsets. About 80-96% of proliferating CD4+ or CD8+ clones could not be given a naive or memory phenotype. Whether proliferating Tregs from siplizumab cultures were suppressive was not functionally confirmed. Among mappable alloreactive CD4+ clones, the Treg-derived fraction averaged approximately 66% with siplizumab versus 25% to 30% in control reactions. Compared with memory T cells, unstimulated naive T cells appeared more diverse, and naive cells seemed to make a substantial contribution to the alloresponse. The cumulative frequency of alloreactive sequences that could be traced back to unstimulated CD4+ memory T cells was significantly reduced by siplizumab.

Per the germline V gene, MNHNS is the CDR1 and SASEGT is the CDR2. Including cysteine and phenylalanine, the CDR3 has 15 amino acids. Kept here is only the CDR3 DNA, which spans 45 bases and is read in frame from base 1. V is cut back by 5 bases and J by 3 bases, with 3 bases in the junction unmatched. In addition, sequencing in three donor pairs included unstimulated CD8+ effector memory subsets alongside CD4+ naive, CD8+ naive, CD8+ TEMRA and CD4+ memory subsets. TCRbeta CDR3 sequencing was performed on sorted unstimulated T cells and on proliferating T cells recovered from mixed lymphocyte reactions. Fresh whole blood from approximately ten HLA-typed healthy donors was used to isolate PBMCs. Receptors were amplified or captured by the immunoSEQ multiplex PCR assay. Each sample had about 10^5 TCR templates assayed by the deep sequencing platform. Genomic DNA extracted from sorted T cells was the material used for TCRbeta CDR3 sequencing. Turning to the authors' computational methods: The R programming language was used for the clonal analysis of the TCRbeta CDR3 data. Alloreactive CD4+ and CD8+ clones were identified by comparing unstimulated samples to CFSE-low samples taken after the reaction. Regulatory or non-regulatory origin of alloreactive CD4+ clones was assigned by matching sequences to the sorted unstimulated Treg and non-Treg repertoires. The source is immuneACCESS, and TCRdb retained only in-frame sequences with V and J called. Part of the clones is not carried over; for the studies checked, unresolved V genes explain less than half of this, and the remainder is unexplained. That table furnishes V, J and clone size, whereas the DNA furnished D and trimming. The sample table holds tens of thousands of clones, of which approximately 87% were seen once. Of the sample, less than 4% is held by the ten largest clones.

Comment on this clone: There is no known antigen for this receptor. No clone much larger than this one lies a single base away; base qualities are absent.

Recombination connected TRBV6-1 to TRBJ2-3; TRBD2 agrees with 12 junctional bases. The sequenced material came from memory CD4+ T cells sorted from blood. The cell subset or site tag for this specimen amounts to: unstimulated CD4+ memory T cells. The clonotype comes from a human donor in good health. The DNA is TGTGCCAGCAGTCCACTAGCGGGGGGTACAGATACGCAGTATTTT. Its coded protein is CASSPLAGGTDTQYF.